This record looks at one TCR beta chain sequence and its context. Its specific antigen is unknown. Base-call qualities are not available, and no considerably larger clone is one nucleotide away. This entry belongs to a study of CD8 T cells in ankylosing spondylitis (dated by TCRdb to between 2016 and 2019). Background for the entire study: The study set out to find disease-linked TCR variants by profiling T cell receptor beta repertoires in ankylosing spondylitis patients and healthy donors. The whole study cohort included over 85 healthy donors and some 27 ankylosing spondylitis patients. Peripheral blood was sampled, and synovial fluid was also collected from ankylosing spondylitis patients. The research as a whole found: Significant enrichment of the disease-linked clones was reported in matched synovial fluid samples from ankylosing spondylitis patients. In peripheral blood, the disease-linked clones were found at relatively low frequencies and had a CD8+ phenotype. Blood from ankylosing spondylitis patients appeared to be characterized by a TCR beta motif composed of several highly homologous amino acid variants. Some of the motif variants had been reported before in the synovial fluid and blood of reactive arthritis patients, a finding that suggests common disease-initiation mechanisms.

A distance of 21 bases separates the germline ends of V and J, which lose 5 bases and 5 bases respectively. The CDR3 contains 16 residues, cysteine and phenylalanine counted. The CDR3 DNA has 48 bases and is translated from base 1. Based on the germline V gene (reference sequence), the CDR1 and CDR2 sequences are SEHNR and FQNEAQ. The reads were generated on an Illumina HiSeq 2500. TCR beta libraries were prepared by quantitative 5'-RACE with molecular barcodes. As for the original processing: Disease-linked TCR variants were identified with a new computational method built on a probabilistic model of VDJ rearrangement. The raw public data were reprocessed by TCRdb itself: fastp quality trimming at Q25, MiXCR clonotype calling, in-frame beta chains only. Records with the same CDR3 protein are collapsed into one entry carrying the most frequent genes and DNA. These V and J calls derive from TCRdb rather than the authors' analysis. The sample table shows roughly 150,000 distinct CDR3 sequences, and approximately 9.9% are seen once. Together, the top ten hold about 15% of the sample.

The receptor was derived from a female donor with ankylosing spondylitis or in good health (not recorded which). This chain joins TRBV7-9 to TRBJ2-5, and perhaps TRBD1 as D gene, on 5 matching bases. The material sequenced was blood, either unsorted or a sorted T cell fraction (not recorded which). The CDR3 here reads CASSPRAGHAKETQYF. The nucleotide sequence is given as TGTGCCAGCAGCCCCCGAGCAGGACACGCGAAGGAGACCCAGTACTTC.